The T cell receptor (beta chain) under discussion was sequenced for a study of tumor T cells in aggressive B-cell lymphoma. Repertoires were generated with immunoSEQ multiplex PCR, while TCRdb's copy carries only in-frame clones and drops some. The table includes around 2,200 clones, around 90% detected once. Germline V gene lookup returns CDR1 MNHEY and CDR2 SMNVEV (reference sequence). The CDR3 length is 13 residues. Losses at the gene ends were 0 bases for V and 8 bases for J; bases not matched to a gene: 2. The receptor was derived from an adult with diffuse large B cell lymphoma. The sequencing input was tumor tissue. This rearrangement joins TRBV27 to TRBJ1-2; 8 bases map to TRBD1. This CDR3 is CASSLSRDRGYTF. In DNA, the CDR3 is TGTGCCAGCAGTTTATCCCGGGACAGGGGCTACACCTTC.